This TCR beta chain was sequenced during a study of blood T cell repertoires in COVID-19. Study in general: Samples representing acute and convalescent COVID-19 were sourced from the United States, Italy and Spain. Nucleic acid was either cDNA or gDNA, and it came from T cells, B-cell-depleted T cells, or PBMCs.

In the authors' methods: Reference gene primer amplification in the assay estimated nucleated cell counts. Some clones are missing from TCRdb's copy, which holds only in-frame ones; the method was immunoSEQ multiplex PCR. The V and J calls and clone size are taken from that table; D and trimming were inferred from the DNA. Of approximately 140,000 clones in the sample, about 81% were seen once. The sequenced sample was peripheral blood. This TCR derives from a woman aged 80 or over with acute or convalescent COVID-19.

The CDR3 sequence: CASTNRGSSGNTIYF. In DNA, the CDR3 is TGTGCCAGTACCAACAGGGGGTCCTCTGGAAACACCATATATTTT. This chain joins TRBV19 and TRBJ1-3; 8 bases fit TRBD1. Germline V gives CDR1 LNHDA, CDR2 SQIVND (reference sequence). With 7 bases clipped from V and 0 bases from J, the junction kept 5 bases outside the gene matches. The CDR3 is made up of 15 amino acids. Drawing the rest from reference TRBV19 and TRBJ1-3, the complete variable domain is DGGITQSPKYLFRKEGQNVTLSCEQNLNHDAMYWYRQDPGQGLRLIYYSQIVNDFQKGDIAEGYSVSREKKESFPLTVTSAQKNPTAFYLCASTNRGSSGNTIYFGEGSWLTVV.